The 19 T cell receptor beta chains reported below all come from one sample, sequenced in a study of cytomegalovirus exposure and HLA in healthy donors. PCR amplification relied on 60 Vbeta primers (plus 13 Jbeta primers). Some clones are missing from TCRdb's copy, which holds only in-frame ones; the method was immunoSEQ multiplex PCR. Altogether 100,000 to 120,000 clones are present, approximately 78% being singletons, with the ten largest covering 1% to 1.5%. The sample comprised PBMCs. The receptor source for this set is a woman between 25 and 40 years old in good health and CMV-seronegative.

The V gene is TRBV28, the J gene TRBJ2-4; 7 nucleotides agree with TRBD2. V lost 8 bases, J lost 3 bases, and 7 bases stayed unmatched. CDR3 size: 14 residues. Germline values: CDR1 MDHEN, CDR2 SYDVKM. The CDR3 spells CASGVAGDKNIQYF. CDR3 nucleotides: TGTGCCAGCGGGGTGGCGGGAGACAAAAACATTCAGTACTTC.

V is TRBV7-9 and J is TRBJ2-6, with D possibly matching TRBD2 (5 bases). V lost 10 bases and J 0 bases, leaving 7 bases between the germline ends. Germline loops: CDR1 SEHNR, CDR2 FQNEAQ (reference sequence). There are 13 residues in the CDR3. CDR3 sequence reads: CATGSSGANVLTF. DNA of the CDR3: TGTGCCACGGGGAGCTCTGGGGCCAACGTCCTGACTTTC.

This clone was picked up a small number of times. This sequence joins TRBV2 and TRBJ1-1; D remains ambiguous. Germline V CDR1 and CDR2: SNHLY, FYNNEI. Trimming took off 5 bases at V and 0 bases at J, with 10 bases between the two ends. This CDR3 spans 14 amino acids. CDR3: CASSKQEMNTEAFF. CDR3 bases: TGTGCCAGCAGTAAGCAGGAAATGAACACTGAAGCTTTCTTT.

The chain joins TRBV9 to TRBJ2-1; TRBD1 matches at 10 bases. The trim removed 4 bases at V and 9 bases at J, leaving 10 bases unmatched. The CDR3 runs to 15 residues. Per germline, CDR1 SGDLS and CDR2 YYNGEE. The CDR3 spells CASSSPGQGIREQFF. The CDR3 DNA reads TGTGCCAGCAGCTCCCCGGGACAGGGGATTCGTGAGCAGTTCTTC.

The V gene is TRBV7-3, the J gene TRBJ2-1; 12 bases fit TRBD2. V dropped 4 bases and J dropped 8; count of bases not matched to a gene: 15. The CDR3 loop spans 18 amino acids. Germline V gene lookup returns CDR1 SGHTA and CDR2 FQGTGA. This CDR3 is CASSSRLAGDLTMDEQFF. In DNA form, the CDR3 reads TGTGCCAGCAGCTCTCGACTAGCGGGAGACCTGACAATGGATGAGCAGTTCTTC.

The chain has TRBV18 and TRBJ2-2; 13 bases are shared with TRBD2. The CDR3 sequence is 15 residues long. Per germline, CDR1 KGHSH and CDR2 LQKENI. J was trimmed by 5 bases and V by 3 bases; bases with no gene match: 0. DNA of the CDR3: TGTGCCAGCTCACCGGGACTAGCGGGGACCGGGGAGCTGTTTTTT. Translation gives CASSPGLAGTGELFF.

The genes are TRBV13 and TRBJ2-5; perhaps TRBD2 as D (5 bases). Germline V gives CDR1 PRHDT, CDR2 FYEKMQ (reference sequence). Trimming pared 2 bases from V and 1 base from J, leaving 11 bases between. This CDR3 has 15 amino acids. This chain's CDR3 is CASSLSAEAQETQYF. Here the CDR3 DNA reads TGTGCCAGCAGCTTATCCGCGGAGGCCCAAGAGACCCAGTACTTC.

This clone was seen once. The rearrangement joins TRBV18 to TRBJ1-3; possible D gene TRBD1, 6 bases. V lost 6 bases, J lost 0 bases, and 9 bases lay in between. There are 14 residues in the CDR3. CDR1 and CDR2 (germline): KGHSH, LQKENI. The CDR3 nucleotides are TGTGCCAGCTCGGTGGACAGCTCTGGAAACACCATATATTTT. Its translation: CASSVDSSGNTIYF.

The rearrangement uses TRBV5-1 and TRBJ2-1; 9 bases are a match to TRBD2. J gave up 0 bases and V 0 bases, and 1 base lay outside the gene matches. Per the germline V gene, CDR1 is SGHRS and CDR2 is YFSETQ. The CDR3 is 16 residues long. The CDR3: CASSLDSGSSYNEQFF. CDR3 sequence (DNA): TGCGCCAGCAGCTTGGATAGCGGGAGCTCCTACAATGAGCAGTTCTTC.

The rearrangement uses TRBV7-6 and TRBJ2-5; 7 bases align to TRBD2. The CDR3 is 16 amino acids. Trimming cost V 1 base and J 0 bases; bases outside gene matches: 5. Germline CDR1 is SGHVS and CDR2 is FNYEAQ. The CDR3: CASSLGGAGNQETQYF. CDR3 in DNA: TGTGCCAGCAGCTTAGGTGGAGCGGGGAACCAAGAGACCCAGTACTTC.

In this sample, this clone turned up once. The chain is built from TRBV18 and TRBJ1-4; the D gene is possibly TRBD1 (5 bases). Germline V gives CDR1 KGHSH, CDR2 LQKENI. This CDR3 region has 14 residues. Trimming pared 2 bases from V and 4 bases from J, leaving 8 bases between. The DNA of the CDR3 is TGTGCCAGCTCACCAGGGGGAGGTAATGAAAAACTGTTTTTT. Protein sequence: CASSPGGGNEKLFF.

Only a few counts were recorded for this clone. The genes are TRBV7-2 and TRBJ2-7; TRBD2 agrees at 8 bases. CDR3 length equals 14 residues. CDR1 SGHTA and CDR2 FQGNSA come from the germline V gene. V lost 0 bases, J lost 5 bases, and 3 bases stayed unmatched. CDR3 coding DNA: TGTGCCAGCAGCTTAGCAGGACTAGCCCACGAGCAGTACTTC. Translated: CASSLAGLAHEQYF.

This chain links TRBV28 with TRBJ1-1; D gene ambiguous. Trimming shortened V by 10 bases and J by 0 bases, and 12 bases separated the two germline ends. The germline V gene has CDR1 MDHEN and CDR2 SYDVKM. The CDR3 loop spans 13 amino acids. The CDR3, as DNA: TGTGCCACCAAACTCGGGATGAACACTGAAGCTTTCTTT. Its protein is CATKLGMNTEAFF.

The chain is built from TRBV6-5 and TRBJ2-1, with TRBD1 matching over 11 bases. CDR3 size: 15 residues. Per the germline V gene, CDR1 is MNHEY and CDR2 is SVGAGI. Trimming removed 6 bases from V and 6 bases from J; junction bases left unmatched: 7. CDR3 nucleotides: TGTGCCAGCAGAGTGGACAGGGGGCTCGGCAATGAGCAGTTCTTC. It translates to CASRVDRGLGNEQFF.

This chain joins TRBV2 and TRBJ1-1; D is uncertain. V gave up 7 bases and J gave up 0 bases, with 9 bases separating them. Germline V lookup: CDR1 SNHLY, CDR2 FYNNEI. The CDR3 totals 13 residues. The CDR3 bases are TGTGCCAGCATGCCCTGGCTGAACACTGAAGCTTTCTTT. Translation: CASMPWLNTEAFF.

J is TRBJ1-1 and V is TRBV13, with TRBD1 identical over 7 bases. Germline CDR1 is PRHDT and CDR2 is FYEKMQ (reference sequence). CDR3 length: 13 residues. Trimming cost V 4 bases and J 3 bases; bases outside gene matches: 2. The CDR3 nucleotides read TGTGCCAGCAGCTGGGGGACAGACACTGAAGCTTTCTTT. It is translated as CASSWGTDTEAFF.

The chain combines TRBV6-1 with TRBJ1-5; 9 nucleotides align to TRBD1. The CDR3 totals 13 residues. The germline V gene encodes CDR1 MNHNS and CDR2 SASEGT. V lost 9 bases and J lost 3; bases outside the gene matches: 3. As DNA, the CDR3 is TGTGCCAGTAGGACAGGGGACAATCAGCCCCAGCATTTT. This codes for CASRTGDNQPQHF.

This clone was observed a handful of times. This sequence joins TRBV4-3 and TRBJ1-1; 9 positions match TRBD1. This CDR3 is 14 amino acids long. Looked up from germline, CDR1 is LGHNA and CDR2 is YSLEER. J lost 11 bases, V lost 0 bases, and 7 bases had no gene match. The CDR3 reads CASSQDSGDRDAFF. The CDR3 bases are TGCGCCAGCAGCCAAGATAGCGGGGACAGGGATGCTTTCTTT.

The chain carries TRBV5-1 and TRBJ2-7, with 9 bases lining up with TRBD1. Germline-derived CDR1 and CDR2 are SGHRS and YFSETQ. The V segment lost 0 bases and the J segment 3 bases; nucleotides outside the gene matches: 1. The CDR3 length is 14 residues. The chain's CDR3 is CASSLGDRVYEQYF. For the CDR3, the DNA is TGCGCCAGCAGCTTGGGGGACAGGGTCTACGAGCAGTACTTC.